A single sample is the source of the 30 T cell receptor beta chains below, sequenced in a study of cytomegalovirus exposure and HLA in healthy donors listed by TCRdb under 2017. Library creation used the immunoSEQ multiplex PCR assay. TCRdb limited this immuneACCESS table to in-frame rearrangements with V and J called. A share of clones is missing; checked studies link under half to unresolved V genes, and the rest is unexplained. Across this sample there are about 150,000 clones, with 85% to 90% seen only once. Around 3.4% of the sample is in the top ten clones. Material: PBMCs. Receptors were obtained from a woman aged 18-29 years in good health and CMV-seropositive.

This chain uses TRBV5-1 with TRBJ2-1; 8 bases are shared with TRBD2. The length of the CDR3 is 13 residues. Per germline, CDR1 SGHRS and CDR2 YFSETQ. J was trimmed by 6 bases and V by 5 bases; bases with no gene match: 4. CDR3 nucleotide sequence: TGCGCCAGCAGTGCTGGGACTAGCAATGAGCAGTTCTTC. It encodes CASSAGTSNEQFF.

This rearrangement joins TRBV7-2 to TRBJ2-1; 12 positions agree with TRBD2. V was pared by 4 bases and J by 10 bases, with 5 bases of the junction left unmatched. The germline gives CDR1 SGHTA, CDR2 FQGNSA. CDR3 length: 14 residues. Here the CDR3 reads CASSWGLAGVEQFF. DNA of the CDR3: TGTGCCAGCAGCTGGGGACTAGCGGGCGTAGAGCAGTTCTTC.

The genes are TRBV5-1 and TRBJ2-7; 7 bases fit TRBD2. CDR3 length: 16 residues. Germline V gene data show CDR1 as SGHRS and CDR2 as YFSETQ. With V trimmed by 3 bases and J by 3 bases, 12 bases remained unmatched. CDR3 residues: CASSWQDPGRIYEQYF. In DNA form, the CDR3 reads TGCGCCAGCAGCTGGCAGGACCCCGGGAGGATCTACGAGCAGTACTTC.

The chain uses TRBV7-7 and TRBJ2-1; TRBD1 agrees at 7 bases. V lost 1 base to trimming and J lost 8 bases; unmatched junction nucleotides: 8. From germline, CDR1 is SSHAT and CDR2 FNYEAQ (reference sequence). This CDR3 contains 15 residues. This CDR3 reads CASSLGQGIFHEQFF. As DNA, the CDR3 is TGTGCCAGCAGCTTAGGACAGGGAATTTTCCATGAGCAGTTCTTC.

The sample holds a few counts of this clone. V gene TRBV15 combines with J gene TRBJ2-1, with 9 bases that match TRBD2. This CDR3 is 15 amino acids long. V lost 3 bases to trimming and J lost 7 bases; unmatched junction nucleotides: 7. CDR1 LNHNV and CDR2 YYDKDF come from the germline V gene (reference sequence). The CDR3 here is CATSSLKREENEQFF. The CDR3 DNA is TGTGCCACCAGCAGCCTAAAGCGGGAGGAGAATGAGCAGTTCTTC.

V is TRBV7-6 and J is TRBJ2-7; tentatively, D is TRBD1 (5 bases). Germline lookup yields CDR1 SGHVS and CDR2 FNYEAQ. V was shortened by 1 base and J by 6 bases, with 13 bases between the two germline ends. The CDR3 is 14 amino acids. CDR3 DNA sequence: TGTGCCAGCAGCTTAGTATCGGCAGGGCCCGAGCAGTACTTC. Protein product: CASSLVSAGPEQYF.

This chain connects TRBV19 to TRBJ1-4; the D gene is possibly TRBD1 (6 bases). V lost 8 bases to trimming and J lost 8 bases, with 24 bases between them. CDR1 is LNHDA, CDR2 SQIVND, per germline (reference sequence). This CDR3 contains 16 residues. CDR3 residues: CASSSLGKGDWEKLFF. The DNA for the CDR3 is TGTGCCAGTTCCTCCCTCGGGAAGGGGGATTGGGAAAAACTGTTTTTT.

The CDR3 loop is CASSSPGLAGGSYEQYF. For the CDR3, the DNA is TGTGCCAGCAGCAGCCCGGGACTAGCGGGAGGATCCTACGAGCAGTACTTC. This sequence joins TRBV11-2 and TRBJ2-7; 15 bases map to TRBD2. From germline, CDR1 is SGHAT and CDR2 FQNNGV. The CDR3 has 17 residues. Trimming removed 5 bases from V and 1 base from J; junction bases left unmatched: 6.

The CDR3 nucleotides are TGTGCCAGCAGCTTGGACAGCGGGGGAGAGACCCAGTACTTC. Encoded protein: CASSLDSGGETQYF. The rearrangement uses TRBV5-4 and TRBJ2-5; 8 nucleotides line up with TRBD2. V shed 0 bases, J shed 4 bases, and the junction held 2 bases outside the gene matches. This CDR3 is 14 amino acids long. Germline assignment: CDR1 SGHNT and CDR2 YYREEE (reference sequence).

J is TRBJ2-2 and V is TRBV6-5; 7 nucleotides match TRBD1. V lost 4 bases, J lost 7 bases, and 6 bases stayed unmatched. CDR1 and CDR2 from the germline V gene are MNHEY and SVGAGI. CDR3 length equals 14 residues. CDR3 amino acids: CASSSVDRVGELFF. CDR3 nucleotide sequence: TGTGCCAGCAGTTCCGTAGACAGGGTCGGGGAGCTGTTTTTT.

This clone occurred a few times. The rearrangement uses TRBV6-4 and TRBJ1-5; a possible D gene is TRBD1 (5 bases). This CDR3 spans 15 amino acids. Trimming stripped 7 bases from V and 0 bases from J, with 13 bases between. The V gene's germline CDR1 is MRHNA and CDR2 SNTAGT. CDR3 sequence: CASTQGAYSNQPQHF. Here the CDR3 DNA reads TGTGCCAGCACTCAGGGCGCTTATAGCAATCAGCCCCAGCATTTT.

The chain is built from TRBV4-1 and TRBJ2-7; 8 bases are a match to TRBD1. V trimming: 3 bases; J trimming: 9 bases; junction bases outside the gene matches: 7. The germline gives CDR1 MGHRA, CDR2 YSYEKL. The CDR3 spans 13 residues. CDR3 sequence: CASSQVGQGRQYF. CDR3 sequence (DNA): TGCGCCAGCAGCCAGGTCGGACAGGGAAGGCAGTACTTC.

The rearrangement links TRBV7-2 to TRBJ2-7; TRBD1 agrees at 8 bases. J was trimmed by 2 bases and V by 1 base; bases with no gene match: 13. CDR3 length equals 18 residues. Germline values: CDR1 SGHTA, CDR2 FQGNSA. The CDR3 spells CASSLGRGTGFPTYEQYF. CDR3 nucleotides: TGTGCCAGCAGCTTAGGTCGCGGGACAGGTTTCCCGACCTACGAGCAGTACTTC.

This chain's CDR3 is CASSVVGLAGETQYF. The CDR3 bases are TGTGCCAGCAGCGTAGTGGGACTAGCGGGAGAGACCCAGTACTTC. The rearrangement joins TRBV9 to TRBJ2-5; 12 nucleotides agree with TRBD2. The CDR3 has 15 amino acids. Germline V CDR1 and CDR2: SGDLS, YYNGEE. The V and J ends lost 0 bases and 4 bases, in that order; junction bases with no gene match: 1.

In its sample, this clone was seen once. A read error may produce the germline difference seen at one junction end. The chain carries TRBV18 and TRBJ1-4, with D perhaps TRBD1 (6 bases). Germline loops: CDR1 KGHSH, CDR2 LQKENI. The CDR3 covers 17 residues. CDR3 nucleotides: TGTGCCAGCTCAGCACCGGGACAAAAAACAACTAATGAAAAACTGTTTTTT. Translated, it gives CASSAPGQKTTNEKLFF.

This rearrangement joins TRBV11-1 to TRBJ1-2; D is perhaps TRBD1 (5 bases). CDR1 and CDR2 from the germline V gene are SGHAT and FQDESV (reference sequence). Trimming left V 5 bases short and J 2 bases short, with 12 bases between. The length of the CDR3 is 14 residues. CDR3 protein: CASSPFRGNYGYTF. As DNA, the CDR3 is TGTGCCAGCAGCCCATTCCGGGGGAACTATGGCTACACCTTC.

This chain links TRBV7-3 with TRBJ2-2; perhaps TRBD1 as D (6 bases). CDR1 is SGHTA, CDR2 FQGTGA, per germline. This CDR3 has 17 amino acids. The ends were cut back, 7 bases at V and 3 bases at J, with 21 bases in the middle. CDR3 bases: TGTGCCAGCAACAAAGGGGGAACGGGTGTGGACACCGGGGAGCTGTTTTTT. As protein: CASNKGGTGVDTGELFF.

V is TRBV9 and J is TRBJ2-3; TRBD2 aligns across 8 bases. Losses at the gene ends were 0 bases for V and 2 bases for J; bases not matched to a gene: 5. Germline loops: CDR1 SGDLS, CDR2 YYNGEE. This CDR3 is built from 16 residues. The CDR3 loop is CASSVGTSKNTDTQYF. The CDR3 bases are TGTGCCAGCAGCGTAGGGACTAGCAAAAACACAGATACGCAGTATTTT.

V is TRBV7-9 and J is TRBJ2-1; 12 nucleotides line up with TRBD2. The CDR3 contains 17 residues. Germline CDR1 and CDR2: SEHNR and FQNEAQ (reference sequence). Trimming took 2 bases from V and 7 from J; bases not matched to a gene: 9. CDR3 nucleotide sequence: TGTGCCAGCAGCTTATTACCGACTAGCGGGAGCATTAATGAGCAGTTCTTC. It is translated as CASSLLPTSGSINEQFF.

The CDR3 loop is CSVRRGTYEQYF. CDR3 sequence (DNA): TGCAGCGTTCGGCGGGGTACCTACGAGCAGTACTTC. The chain combines TRBV29-1 with TRBJ2-7; D perhaps matches TRBD2 (6 bases). The CDR3 is 12 amino acids. Trimming took off 5 bases at V and 2 bases at J, with 10 bases between the two ends. Germline loops: CDR1 SQVTM, CDR2 ANQGSEA.

CDR3 nucleotides: TGTGCCACGTGGGCGGGGATCGGGGTGGAGACCCAGTACTTC. This sequence encodes CATWAGIGVETQYF. The chain uses TRBV10-3 and TRBJ2-5; D possibly corresponds to TRBD2 (6 bases). Germline V CDR1 and CDR2: ENHRY, SYGVKD. The CDR3 has 14 residues. V was trimmed by 10 bases and J by 5 bases, leaving 20 bases between them.

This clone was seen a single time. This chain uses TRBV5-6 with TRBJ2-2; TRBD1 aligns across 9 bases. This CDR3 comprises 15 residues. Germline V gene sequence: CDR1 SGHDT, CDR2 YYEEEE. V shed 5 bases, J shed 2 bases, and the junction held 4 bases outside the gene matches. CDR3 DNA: TGTGCCAGCAGTAGACAGGGGGGTAACACCGGGGAGCTGTTTTTT. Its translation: CASSRQGGNTGELFF.

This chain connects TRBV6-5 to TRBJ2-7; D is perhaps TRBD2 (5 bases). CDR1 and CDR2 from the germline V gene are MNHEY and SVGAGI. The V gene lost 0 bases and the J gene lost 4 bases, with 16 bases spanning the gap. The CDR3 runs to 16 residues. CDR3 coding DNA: TGTGCCAGCAGTTACTCCCAGGAGGACCGCTCATACGAGCAGTACTTC. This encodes CASSYSQEDRSYEQYF.

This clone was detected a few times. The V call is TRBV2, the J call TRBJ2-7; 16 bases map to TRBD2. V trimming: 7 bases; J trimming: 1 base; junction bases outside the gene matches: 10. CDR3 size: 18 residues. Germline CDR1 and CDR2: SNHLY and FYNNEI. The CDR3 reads CASTPGLAGGRGSYEQYF. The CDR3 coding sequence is TGTGCCAGCACCCCGGGACTAGCGGGAGGGCGCGGTTCCTACGAGCAGTACTTC.

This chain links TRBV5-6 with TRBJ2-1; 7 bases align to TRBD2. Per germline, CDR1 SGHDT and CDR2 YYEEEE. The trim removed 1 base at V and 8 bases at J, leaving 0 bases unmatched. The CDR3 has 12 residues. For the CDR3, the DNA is TGTGCCAGCAGCTTGAGCGGGGATGAGCAGTTCTTC. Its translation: CASSLSGDEQFF.

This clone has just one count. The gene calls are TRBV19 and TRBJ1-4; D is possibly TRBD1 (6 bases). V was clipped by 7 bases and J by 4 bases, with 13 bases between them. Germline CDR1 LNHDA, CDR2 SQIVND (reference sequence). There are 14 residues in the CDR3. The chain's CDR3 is CASTEGQINEKLFF. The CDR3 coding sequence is TGTGCCAGTACCGAAGGACAGATTAATGAAAAACTGTTTTTT.

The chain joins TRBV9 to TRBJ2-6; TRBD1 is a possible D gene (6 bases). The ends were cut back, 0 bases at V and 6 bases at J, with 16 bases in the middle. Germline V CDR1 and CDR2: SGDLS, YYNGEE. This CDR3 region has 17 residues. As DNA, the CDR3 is TGTGCCAGCAGCGTAGATGCCAGGGGAATTATGGCCAACGTCCTGACTTTC. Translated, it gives CASSVDARGIMANVLTF. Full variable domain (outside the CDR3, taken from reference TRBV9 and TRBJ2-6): DSGVTQTPKHLITATGQRVTLRCSPRSGDLSVYWYQQSLDQGLQFLIQYYNGEERAKGNILERFSAQQFPDLHSELNLSSLELGDSALYFCASSVDARGIMANVLTFGAGSRLTVL.

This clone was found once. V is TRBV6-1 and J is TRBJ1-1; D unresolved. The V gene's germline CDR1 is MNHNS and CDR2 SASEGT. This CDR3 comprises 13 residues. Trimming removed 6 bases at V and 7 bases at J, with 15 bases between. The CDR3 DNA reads TGTGCCAGCAGGCCCCTGAGGTCCCTTGAAGCTTTCTTT. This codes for CASRPLRSLEAFF.

The CDR3 DNA reads as TGTGCCAGCAAAGCAGCTCGGGGGGGCCTCCGGGCCAACGTCCTGACTTTC. This codes for CASKAARGGLRANVLTF. The V and J genes are TRBV7-8 and TRBJ2-6; 8 nucleotides agree with TRBD2. From germline, CDR1 is SGHVS and CDR2 FQNEAQ. The CDR3 totals 17 residues. With V trimmed by 7 bases and J by 5 bases, 13 bases remained unmatched.

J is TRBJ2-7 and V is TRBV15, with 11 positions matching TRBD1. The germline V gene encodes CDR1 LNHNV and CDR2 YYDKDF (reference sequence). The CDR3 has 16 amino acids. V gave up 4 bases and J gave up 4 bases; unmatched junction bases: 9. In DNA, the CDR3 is TGTGCCACCAGCACCGGGCCCGGGACAGGGGGTTACGAGCAGTACTTC. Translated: CATSTGPGTGGYEQYF.